The 22 T cell receptor beta chains given below trace back to one sample, sequenced in a study of CD8+ T cells in alopecia areata. Sequencing used cDNA as its template, made by extracting RNA and reverse transcribing it. Assay: immunoSEQ multiplex PCR; the TCRdb copy retains only in-frame clones and omits some. The sample records about 150,000 clones, more than 45% being singletons. This material consisted of CD8+ T cells sorted from blood, taken at week 0. The receptor set was obtained from a human donor with alopecia areata.

This chain joins TRBV10-3 and TRBJ2-2; D gene unclear. V lost 8 bases and J lost 3, with 7 bases in between. This CDR3 is built from 12 residues. Germline V gene data show CDR1 as ENHRY and CDR2 as SYGVKD. Here the CDR3 reads CAIRAYTGELFF. The CDR3, as DNA: TGTGCCATCCGGGCCTACACCGGGGAGCTGTTTTTT.

V gene TRBV2 combines with J gene TRBJ2-1, with 9 bases lining up with TRBD2. The trim removed 6 bases at V and 8 bases at J, leaving 5 bases unmatched. CDR3 length: 13 residues. CDR1 is SNHLY, CDR2 FYNNEI, per germline. In DNA form, the CDR3 reads TGTGCCAGCAGCCCACTAGCGGGTCATGAGCAGTTCTTC. Amino acids: CASSPLAGHEQFF.

This clone was seen a few times. This chain links TRBV9 with TRBJ2-7; possibly TRBD1 or TRBD2 for D (6 bases each). Germline-derived CDR1 and CDR2 are SGDLS and YYNGEE. V lost 4 bases and J 0 bases, leaving 17 bases between the germline ends. The CDR3 is made up of 16 amino acids. CDR3 sequence (DNA): TGTGCCAGCAGCCTAGGAGAGGGGGGTAGCTCCTACGAGCAGTACTTC. Protein sequence: CASSLGEGGSSYEQYF.

This clone was recorded a few times. V is TRBV29-1 and J is TRBJ2-1; D remains unclear. V lost 2 bases and J 3 bases, leaving 11 bases between the germline ends. This CDR3 comprises 14 residues. Germline CDR1 SQVTM, CDR2 ANQGSEA. CDR3 protein: CSVEILQFYNEQFF. The CDR3, as DNA: TGCAGCGTTGAAATCCTGCAGTTCTACAATGAGCAGTTCTTC.

The chain links TRBV7-3 to TRBJ2-3; 7 nucleotides line up with TRBD2. The CDR3 contains 15 residues. V trimming: 0 bases; J trimming: 6 bases; junction bases outside the gene matches: 6. CDR1 and CDR2 from the germline V gene are SGHTA and FQGTGA. DNA of the CDR3: TGTGCCAGCAGCTTAACTGGCGGACTAGAGGATACGCAGTATTTT. This sequence encodes CASSLTGGLEDTQYF.

The V call is TRBV2, the J call TRBJ2-2, with 7 positions matching TRBD1. The germline V gene has CDR1 SNHLY and CDR2 FYNNEI. The CDR3 consists of 17 residues. J was trimmed by 0 bases and V by 3 bases; bases with no gene match: 7. CDR3 protein: CASSDPGTASNTGELFF. The CDR3 DNA sequence: TGTGCCAGCAGTGATCCGGGGACAGCTTCGAACACCGGGGAGCTGTTTTTT.

The chain recombines TRBV7-9 with TRBJ1-2; perhaps TRBD1 as D (5 bases). V lost 2 bases to trimming and J lost 3 bases, with 13 bases between them. CDR3 size: 15 residues. Germline values: CDR1 SEHNR, CDR2 FQNEAQ (reference sequence). CDR3 DNA: TGTGCCAGCAGCTTAACGACGGGGCAAGACTATGGCTACACCTTC. Amino acids: CASSLTTGQDYGYTF.

There are a few counts of this clone. This chain joins TRBV5-1 and TRBJ2-6, with D perhaps matching TRBD1 (5 bases). V dropped 0 bases and J dropped 1 base, with 11 bases sitting between them. This CDR3 is 17 amino acids long. Germline V gives CDR1 SGHRS, CDR2 YFSETQ. Here the CDR3 DNA reads TGCGCCAGCAGCTTGGGACAGAGGCCGTCTGGGGCCAACGTCCTGACTTTC. Its protein product is CASSLGQRPSGANVLTF.

This clone was recorded a few times. V usage is TRBV29-1 and J usage is TRBJ1-1; D gene ambiguous. CDR3 length equals 11 residues. The germline CDR1 and CDR2 sequences are SQVTM and ANQGSEA. Trimming pared 7 bases from V and 5 bases from J, leaving 11 bases between. CDR3 region: CSAHTGTEAFF. The CDR3 region has the DNA TGCAGCGCCCACACGGGGACTGAAGCTTTCTTT. Combining the CDR3 with reference TRBV29-1 and TRBJ1-1 gives the whole variable domain SAVISQKPSRDICQRGTSLTIQCQVDSQVTMMFWYRQQPGQSLTLIATANQGSEATYESGFVIDKFPISRPNLTFSTLTVSNMSPEDSSIYLCSAHTGTEAFFGQGTRLTVV.

This chain links TRBV7-8 with TRBJ2-3; D not resolved. The CDR3 is 15 amino acids. CDR1 is SGHVS and CDR2 is FQNEAQ in the germline V gene. Between the trimmed V and J ends, which lost 2 bases and 0 bases, there was a span of 9 bases. CDR3 loop: CASSLTVTSTDTQYF. CDR3 in DNA: TGTGCCAGCAGCTTAACGGTAACTAGCACAGATACGCAGTATTTT.

The CDR3, as DNA: TGCGCCAGCAGTCAATTGGGTAGCGGGGGGAAGACTAACTACAATGAGCAGTTCTTC. This sequence encodes CASSQLGSGGKTNYNEQFF. This chain uses TRBV23-1 with TRBJ2-1; TRBD2 matches at 10 bases. TRBV23-1 is filed as an ORF, its function uncertain. This CDR3 has 19 residues. The V segment lost 1 base and the J segment 3 bases; nucleotides outside the gene matches: 12.

V usage is TRBV30 and J usage is TRBJ2-7, with TRBD2 matching over 7 bases. CDR1 is GTSNPN and CDR2 is SVGIG in the germline V gene (reference sequence). The CDR3 covers 13 residues. Trimming removed 0 bases from V and 3 bases from J; junction bases left unmatched: 2. Written as DNA, the CDR3 is TGTGCCTGGAGTGTAGGGGACTACTACGAGCAGTACTTC. This encodes CAWSVGDYYEQYF.

This clone was picked up a small number of times. V usage is TRBV13 and J usage is TRBJ2-3; no clear D. V shed 5 bases and J shed 4 bases, with 10 bases lying between them. This CDR3 region has 13 residues. Germline V gene lookup returns CDR1 PRHDT and CDR2 FYEKMQ (reference sequence). Written as DNA, the CDR3 is TGTGCCAGCAGCGCGGAGTCGGCAGATACGCAGTATTTT. As protein: CASSAESADTQYF. Drawing the rest from reference TRBV13 and TRBJ2-3, the complete variable domain is AAGVIQSPRHLIKEKRETATLKCYPIPRHDTVYWYQQGPGQDPQFLISFYEKMQSDKGSIPDRFSAQQFSDYHSELNMSSLELGDSALYFCASSAESADTQYFGPGTRLTVL.

The CDR3 nucleotides read TGTGCCAGCAGCTTGGCGTGGCAGGGCACAACTAATGAAAAACTGTTTTTT. Residues: CASSLAWQGTTNEKLFF. The J gene is TRBJ1-4, the V gene TRBV5-6, with TRBD1 as a possible D gene (5 bases). Trimming removed 0 bases from V and 0 bases from J, with 12 bases in between. CDR3 length equals 17 residues. Germline loops: CDR1 SGHDT, CDR2 YYEEEE.

This chain uses TRBV7-9 with TRBJ2-7, with D maybe TRBD1 (6 bases). The ends were cut back, 6 bases at V and 1 base at J, with 7 bases in the middle. The CDR3 is made up of 12 amino acids. In germline, CDR1 is SEHNR, CDR2 FQNEAQ (reference sequence). This CDR3 reads CASRQGSYEQYF. The DNA for the CDR3 is TGTGCCAGCAGACAGGGTTCCTACGAGCAGTACTTC. The full variable domain, rest sourced from reference TRBV7-9 and TRBJ2-7, is DTGVSQNPRHKITKRGQNVTFRCDPISEHNRLYWYRQTLGQGPEFLTYFQNEAQLEKSRLLSDRFSAERPKGSFSTLEIQRTEQGDSAMYLCASRQGSYEQYFGPGTRLTVT.

There are a few counts of this clone. The J gene is TRBJ2-1, the V gene TRBV29-1; 12 bases are a match to TRBD2. With 1 base clipped from V and 9 bases from J, the junction kept 10 bases outside the gene matches. CDR1 SQVTM and CDR2 ANQGSEA come from the germline V gene. This CDR3 has 16 residues. The CDR3 loop is CSVEGFLAGGPGEQFF. CDR3 DNA: TGCAGCGTTGAAGGATTTCTAGCGGGGGGGCCCGGTGAGCAGTTCTTC.

This clone appeared once. This sequence is one base from a far larger clone and is likely a read error. V usage is TRBV7-9 and J usage is TRBJ1-4; no clear D gene. The V gene's germline CDR1 is SEHNR and CDR2 FQNEAQ (reference sequence). The CDR3 extends over 14 amino acids. The germline V and J ends were trimmed by 5 bases and 4 bases, with 11 bases remaining between them. The DNA of the CDR3 is TGTGCCAGCAGCCCCCTATCTCTTAATGAAAAACTGTTTTTT. Translation gives CASSPLSLNEKLFF.

This chain uses TRBV29-1 with TRBJ2-1, with D tentatively TRBD1 (6 bases). Germline V CDR1 and CDR2: SQVTM, ANQGSEA. The CDR3 has 18 residues. The ends were cut back, 0 bases at V and 1 base at J, with 19 bases in the middle. Here the CDR3 reads CSVEDEAGADASYNEQFF. As DNA, the CDR3 is TGCAGCGTTGAAGATGAGGCAGGGGCCGATGCTTCCTACAATGAGCAGTTCTTC.

The chain links TRBV30 to TRBJ2-6; D unresolved. V lost 5 bases and J lost 13, with 24 bases in between. Germline V CDR1 and CDR2: GTSNPN, SVGIG (reference sequence). The CDR3 loop spans 15 amino acids. The CDR3 is CAWDDFSYSARVLTF. For the CDR3, the DNA is TGTGCCTGGGATGACTTTTCATATTCCGCTCGGGTCCTGACTTTC.

This chain links TRBV20-1 with TRBJ2-1, with D hard to call. The CDR3 totals 10 residues. Germline V gene lookup returns CDR1 DFQATT and CDR2 SNEGSKA (reference sequence). V lost 5 bases, J lost 2 bases, and 1 base lay in between. This CDR3 is CSAPYNEQFF. The DNA of the CDR3 is TGCAGTGCTCCCTACAATGAGCAGTTCTTC.

The CDR3 DNA reads as TGTGCCAGCAGCTTAGTGGGTCAGTTAGGCTACACCTTC. Protein product: CASSLVGQLGYTF. The rearrangement links TRBV7-9 to TRBJ1-2; no firm D call. The V gene lost 1 base and the J gene lost 8 bases, with 11 bases spanning the gap. The length of the CDR3 is 13 residues. Germline lookup yields CDR1 SEHNR and CDR2 FQNEAQ (reference sequence).

The chain uses TRBV27 and TRBJ1-1, with D possibly TRBD1 on 5 matching bases. V shed 4 bases and J shed 0 bases, with 9 bases lying between them. The germline V gene encodes CDR1 MNHEY and CDR2 SMNVEV (reference sequence). This CDR3 has 14 residues. In DNA form, the CDR3 reads TGTGCCAGCAGTTGGGACGCCCTGAACACTGAAGCTTTCTTT. Residues: CASSWDALNTEAFF.